This entry features one T cell receptor beta chain sequence. This sample stems from a study of blood T cell repertoires in COVID-19. Study background: Both acute and convalescent COVID-19 samples were obtained from the United States, Italy and Spain.

Sequencing used immunoSEQ multiplex PCR; TCRdb keeps in-frame clones, though not all of them. The sample yields about 200,000 clones, 86% seen once. The CDR3 spans 14 residues. V was trimmed by 8 bases and J by 4 bases, leaving 16 bases between them. Germline V CDR1 and CDR2: LNHNV, YYDKDF (reference sequence). This sequence originates from a woman aged 25-40 years who had been exposed to COVID-19. J is TRBJ2-3 and V is TRBV15; tentatively, D is TRBD2 (6 bases). Input material: PBMCs or T cells enriched from blood (not recorded which). The CDR3 sequence: CATPTVASADTQYF. The CDR3 coding sequence is TGTGCCACCCCTACAGTGGCTAGCGCAGATACGCAGTATTTT. Drawing the rest from reference TRBV15 and TRBJ2-3, the complete variable domain is DAMVIQNPRYQVTQFGKPVTLSCSQTLNHNVMYWYQQKSSQAPKLLFHYYDKDFNNEADTPDNFQSRRPNTSFCFLDIRSPGLGDTAMYLCATPTVASADTQYFGPGTRLTVL.